One sample yielded the 2 T cell receptor beta chains listed below, sequenced in a study of PD-L1 blockade in urothelial cancer. As to time point: pretreatment peripheral blood. The protocol was immunoSEQ multiplex PCR, while the TCRdb copy is restricted to in-frame clones and leaves out a portion. Of around 40,000 clones listed, roughly nine tenths are singletons. The sequencing here drew on PBMCs, taken around atezolizumab (anti-PD-L1) treatment. These receptors were obtained from a woman aged 55-75 years with urothelial cancer.

The chain has TRBV6-6 and TRBJ2-7; a weak D match, TRBD2 (5 bases). Germline lookup yields CDR1 MNHNY and CDR2 SVGAGI (reference sequence). This CDR3 has 13 residues. Between the trimmed V and J ends, which lost 4 bases and 1 base, there was a span of 8 bases. The CDR3 loop is CASSWSGSYEQYF. The DNA for the CDR3 is TGTGCCAGCAGTTGGAGCGGATCCTACGAGCAGTACTTC.

The chain links TRBV6-1 to TRBJ2-4; 9 nucleotides agree with TRBD2. Germline V CDR1 and CDR2: MNHNS, SASEGT. J was trimmed by 0 bases and V by 3 bases; bases with no gene match: 3. This CDR3 has 16 residues. This CDR3 reads CASSDLSGGAKNIQYF. The CDR3 nucleotides are TGTGCCAGCAGTGATCTTAGCGGGGGAGCCAAAAACATTCAGTACTTC.